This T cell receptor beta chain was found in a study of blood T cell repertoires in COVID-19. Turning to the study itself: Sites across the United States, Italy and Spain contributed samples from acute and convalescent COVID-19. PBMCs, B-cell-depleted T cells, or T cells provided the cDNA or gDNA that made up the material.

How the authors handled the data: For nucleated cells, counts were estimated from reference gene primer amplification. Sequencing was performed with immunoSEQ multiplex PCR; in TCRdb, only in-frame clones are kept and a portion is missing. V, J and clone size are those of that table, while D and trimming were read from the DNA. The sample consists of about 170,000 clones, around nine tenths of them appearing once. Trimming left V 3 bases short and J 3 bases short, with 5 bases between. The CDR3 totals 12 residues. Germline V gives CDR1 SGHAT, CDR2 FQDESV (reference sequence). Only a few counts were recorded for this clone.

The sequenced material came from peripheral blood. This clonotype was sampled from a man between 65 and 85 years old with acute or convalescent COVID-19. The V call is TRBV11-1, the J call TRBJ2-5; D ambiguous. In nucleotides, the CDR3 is TGTGCCAGCAGCTTCGGTGAAGAGACCCAGTACTTC. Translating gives CASSFGEETQYF.